The 23 T cell receptor beta chains presented below share a single source sample, sequenced in a study of blood T cells in healthy people across ages. PCR was performed a second time for roughly 7 to 11 cycles using a sample-barcoded 5' primer and a J-beta primer mix. TCRdb analysed the 5' RACE reads with MiXCR anew, one entry per CDR3 protein. The data contain about 570,000 distinct CDR3 sequences, roughly a quarter of them singletons. Separately, the same data were catalogued under a study of T cells of mothers and their children.

Specimen: blood. These receptors were taken from a boy younger than 10 in good health.

A few counts support this clonotype. The V call is TRBV7-2, the J call TRBJ1-5; 8 nucleotides agree with TRBD1. Germline V lookup: CDR1 SGHTA, CDR2 FQGNSA. The CDR3 covers 17 residues. Trimming took 1 base from V and 3 from J; bases not matched to a gene: 8. CDR3 nucleotides: TGTGCCAGCAGCTTAGGGCAGGGGGCTGGAATCAATCAGCCCCAGCATTTT. It encodes CASSLGQGAGINQPQHF.

The chain joins TRBV9 to TRBJ2-5, with 10 bases identical to TRBD2. V dropped 1 base and J dropped 5; count of bases not matched to a gene: 5. CDR3 size: 15 residues. Per germline, CDR1 SGDLS and CDR2 YYNGEE. CDR3 sequence reads: CASSVSAGGRETQYF. CDR3 DNA sequence: TGTGCCAGCAGCGTATCAGCGGGAGGGAGGGAGACCCAGTACTTC.

This clonotype was observed a handful of times. V is TRBV20-1 and J is TRBJ2-5; D is possibly TRBD2 (5 bases). The ends were cut back, 3 bases at V and 11 bases at J, with 16 bases in the middle. Germline CDR1 reads DFQATT; CDR2 reads SNEGSKA (reference sequence). CDR3 length equals 12 residues. The CDR3 DNA reads TGCAGTGCTAGTCGTTGGGGTGGGGAGCAGTACTTC. Translated, it gives CSASRWGGEQYF.

There are many counts of this clonotype. The chain joins TRBV4-3 to TRBJ1-4; no clear D gene. The CDR3 totals 15 residues. Trimming removed 8 bases from V and 3 bases from J, with 16 bases in between. The V gene's germline CDR1 is LGHNA and CDR2 YSLEER. CDR3 coding DNA: TGCGCCAGCTCAGGAGGCGGGCGTCCTAATGAAAAACTGTTTTTT. As protein: CASSGGGRPNEKLFF.

As to this clonotype: The junction departs from the called germline gene at one end, perhaps through a read error. The rearrangement joins TRBV27 to TRBJ1-1, with D hard to call. Germline CDR1 reads MNHEY; CDR2 reads SMNVEV (reference sequence). The CDR3 is made up of 14 amino acids. CDR3 protein: CTSSLWLRYTEAFF. The DNA of the CDR3 is TGTACCAGCAGTTTGTGGCTACGGTACACTGAAGCTTTCTTT.

The rearrangement joins TRBV28 to TRBJ1-4; D gene ambiguous. The V end was cut by 3 bases, the J end by 3 bases, with 11 bases between. CDR1 is MDHEN, CDR2 SYDVKM, per germline. The CDR3 spans 15 residues. The CDR3 loop reads CASSFFGRPNEKLFF. CDR3 sequence (DNA): TGTGCCAGCAGTTTTTTTGGGCGGCCTAATGAAAAACTGTTTTTT.

The chain recombines TRBV20-1 with TRBJ2-5; 10 positions agree with TRBD1. Germline CDR1 and CDR2: DFQATT and SNEGSKA (reference sequence). J lost 4 bases, V lost 5 bases, and 7 bases had no gene match. This CDR3 is built from 14 residues. DNA for the CDR3: TGCAGTGCTCGACAGGGGGCGCGGGGAGAGACCCAGTACTTC. It is translated as CSARQGARGETQYF.

This rearrangement joins TRBV7-2 to TRBJ2-3; D perhaps matches TRBD2 (6 bases). The V end was cut by 1 base, the J end by 9 bases, with 17 bases between. CDR3 size: 15 residues. CDR1 and CDR2 from the germline V gene are SGHTA and FQGNSA. CDR3 region: CASSLVGGFKSTQYF. The CDR3 DNA reads as TGTGCCAGCAGCTTAGTGGGGGGTTTTAAGTCGACGCAGTATTTT.

This clonotype was seen a few times. The chain uses TRBV29-1 and TRBJ2-1; weak D call: TRBD1 (6 bases). Germline CDR1 SQVTM, CDR2 ANQGSEA. This CDR3 has 14 residues. CDR3 sequence: CRGHRLLSNNEQFF. The CDR3, as DNA: TGCAGGGGACACCGTTTATTGTCAAACAATGAGCAGTTCTTC.

This chain links TRBV14 with TRBJ2-3; D is unclear. V was shortened by 0 bases and J by 4 bases, with 11 bases between the two germline ends. This CDR3 comprises 15 residues. Per germline, CDR1 SGHDN and CDR2 FVKESK. The CDR3 DNA follows: TGTGCCAGCAGCCAAGATCAAGGTTTTGCAGATACGCAGTATTTT. Translated, it gives CASSQDQGFADTQYF.

The chain links TRBV28 to TRBJ2-5; a possible D gene is TRBD2 (5 bases). Trimming left V 5 bases short and J 3 bases short, with 19 bases between. Germline CDR1 is MDHEN and CDR2 is SYDVKM. CDR3 length equals 16 residues. CDR3 amino acids: CASSPPVGVTKETQYF. CDR3 DNA sequence: TGTGCCAGCAGTCCCCCCGTCGGGGTAACGAAAGAGACCCAGTACTTC.

This clonotype has just a few counts. The junction shows a germline mismatch at one end, possibly a read error. V is TRBV5-1 and J is TRBJ1-1, with no clear D. The CDR3 is made up of 12 amino acids. Germline values: CDR1 SGHRS, CDR2 YFSETQ. CDR3 sequence: CTSSSTWTEAFF. CDR3 coding DNA: TGCACCAGCAGCAGCACATGGACTGAAGCTTTCTTT.

The genes are TRBV21-1 and TRBJ2-5; the table assigns TRBD2, which was not confirmed against the DNA. TRBV21-1 is flagged as a pseudogene. CDR3 length equals 15 residues. The CDR3 coding sequence is TGTGCCAGCAGCACCCAGACTAGCGGGGGTGAGACCCAGTACTTC. It is translated as CASSTQTSGGETQYF.

This clonotype was seen more than once but under ten times. J is TRBJ1-1 and V is TRBV12-3 or TRBV12-4, with TRBD1 identical over 8 bases. CDR3 length equals 13 residues. Trimming took 6 bases from V and 3 from J; bases not matched to a gene: 3. CDR3 loop: CASRTGEDTEAFF. Here the CDR3 DNA reads TGTGCCAGCAGGACAGGGGAGGACACTGAAGCTTTCTTT.

This clonotype has more than one count but fewer than ten. The chain couples TRBV10-3 to TRBJ1-1, with 7 bases aligning to TRBD1. Germline loops: CDR1 ENHRY, CDR2 SYGVKD. The V gene end was trimmed by 6 bases and the J gene end by 1 base; junction bases not matched to a gene: 5. The CDR3 runs 14 residues. CDR3 sequence: CAISDGTANTEAFF. The CDR3 DNA sequence: TGTGCCATCAGCGACGGGACAGCGAACACTGAAGCTTTCTTT.

This clonotype was seen more than once but under ten times. The rearrangement uses TRBV20-1 and TRBJ1-2; D uncertain. The V gene's germline CDR1 is DFQATT and CDR2 SNEGSKA (reference sequence). The CDR3 covers 11 residues. V was shortened by 0 bases and J by 8 bases, with 7 bases between the two germline ends. CDR3: CSARDQEGYTF. For the CDR3, the DNA is TGCAGTGCTAGAGATCAAGAAGGCTACACCTTC.

This clonotype was picked up a small number of times. The chain has TRBV5-1 and TRBJ2-7, with D uncertain. Trimming pared 3 bases from V and 1 base from J, leaving 11 bases between. Per the germline V gene, CDR1 is SGHRS and CDR2 is YFSETQ. The CDR3 consists of 14 residues. The CDR3 sequence is CASSWGFGSYEQYF. The CDR3 nucleotides read TGCGCCAGCAGCTGGGGATTTGGATCCTACGAGCAGTACTTC.

The count of this clonotype is one. J is TRBJ2-3 and V is TRBV7-2, with D possibly matching TRBD1 (6 bases). This CDR3 spans 16 amino acids. Between the trimmed V and J ends, which lost 4 bases and 0 bases, there was a span of 14 bases. The germline V gene has CDR1 SGHTA and CDR2 FQGNSA. DNA for the CDR3: TGTGCCAGCAGCTCTGTAGGGGGACGTAGCACAGATACGCAGTATTTT. Protein: CASSSVGGRSTDTQYF.

The chain uses TRBV24-1 and TRBJ1-5; D not certain. Germline values: CDR1 KGHDR, CDR2 SFDVKD. The V end lost 6 bases, the J end lost 1 base, and 9 bases lay between the germline ends. CDR3 length: 14 residues. The CDR3, as DNA: TGTGCCACCAGTTCCCCCGGCAGCAATCAGCCCCAGCATTTT. It translates to CATSSPGSNQPQHF.

This clonotype has only a few counts. The chain has TRBV6-2 or TRBV6-3 and TRBJ2-7; 9 bases are shared with TRBD2. V lost 2 bases to trimming and J lost 1 base; unmatched junction nucleotides: 9. The CDR3 is 17 residues long. Looked up from germline, CDR1 is MNHEY and CDR2 is SVGEGT. CDR3 loop: CASSYPLSGGASYEQYF. In nucleotides, the CDR3 is TGTGCCAGCAGTTACCCGCTTAGCGGGGGCGCATCCTACGAGCAGTACTTC.

This clonotype was detected a few times. The rearrangement joins TRBV2 to TRBJ2-5, with a weak D call TRBD2 (5 bases). V dropped 4 bases and J dropped 5 bases, with 11 bases sitting between them. Germline CDR1 reads SNHLY; CDR2 reads FYNNEI. This CDR3 spans 13 amino acids. The CDR3 is CASSVRGIETQYF. The CDR3 coding sequence is TGTGCCAGCAGTGTAAGAGGGATTGAGACCCAGTACTTC. The variable domain in full, completed from reference TRBV2 and TRBJ2-5, reads EPEVTQTPSHQVTQMGQEVILRCVPISNHLYFYWYRQILGQKVEFLVSFYNNEISEKSEIFDDQFSVERPDGSNFTLKIRSTKLEDSAMYFCASSVRGIETQYFGPGTRLLVL.

This chain uses TRBV12-3 or TRBV12-4 with TRBJ2-7; 7 positions agree with TRBD1. Trimming took 6 bases from V and 3 from J; bases not matched to a gene: 5. The CDR3 totals 13 residues. The DNA of the CDR3 is TGTGCCAGCAGCAGGACAGGAAACTACGAGCAGTACTTC. This gives the protein CASSRTGNYEQYF.

This clonotype showed up just a few times. The J gene is TRBJ2-4, the V gene TRBV5-1; 9 bases map to TRBD1. The germline CDR1 and CDR2 sequences are SGHRS and YFSETQ. The CDR3 is made up of 16 amino acids. V lost 0 bases to trimming and J lost 7 bases; unmatched junction nucleotides: 8. Here the CDR3 reads CASSLGTGGERNIQYF. The CDR3 nucleotides read TGCGCCAGCAGCTTGGGTACAGGGGGCGAAAGGAACATTCAGTACTTC. Full variable domain (missing parts from reference TRBV5-1 and TRBJ2-4): KAGVTQTPRYLIKTRGQQVTLSCSPISGHRSVSWYQQTPGQGLQFLFEYFSETQRNKGNFPGRFSGRQFSNSRSEMNVSTLELGDSALYLCASSLGTGGERNIQYFGAGTRLSVL.